This TCR beta chain emerged from a study of blood T cell repertoires in COVID-19. The CDR3 totals 12 residues. Germline V gene data show CDR1 as SNHLY and CDR2 as FYNNEI. V dropped 7 bases and J dropped 9 bases, with 13 bases sitting between them. Source study methods: Amplification of reference gene primers was used by the study to estimate nucleated cell counts. Sequenced by immunoSEQ multiplex PCR; TCRdb stores in-frame clones only, minus some. V, J and clone size were drawn from that table, and D and trimming were deduced from the DNA. Here the sample spans just over 250,000 clones, about 80% being singletons. Participant-reported clinical history was the basis for cohort assignment.

This chain uses TRBV2 with TRBJ1-5, with a weak D call TRBD1 (5 bases). The source is a man aged 30 to 45 with acute COVID-19. The sequenced material came from PBMCs or T cells enriched from blood (not recorded which). The CDR3 DNA reads as TGTGCCAGCACCAGGGATAACTGGCCCCAGCATTTT. It encodes CASTRDNWPQHF.